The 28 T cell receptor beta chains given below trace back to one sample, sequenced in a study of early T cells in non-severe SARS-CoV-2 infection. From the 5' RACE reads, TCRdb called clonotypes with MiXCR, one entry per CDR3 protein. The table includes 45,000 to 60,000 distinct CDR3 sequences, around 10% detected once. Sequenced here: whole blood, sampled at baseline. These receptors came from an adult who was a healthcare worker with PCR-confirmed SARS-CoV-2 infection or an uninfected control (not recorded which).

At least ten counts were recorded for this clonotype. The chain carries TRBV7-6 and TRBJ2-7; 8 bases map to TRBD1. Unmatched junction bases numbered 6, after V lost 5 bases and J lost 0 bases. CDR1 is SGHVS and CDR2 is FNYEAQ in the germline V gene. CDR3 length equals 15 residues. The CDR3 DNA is TGTGCCAGCAGCCCTGGACAGGGCCTCTCCTACGAGCAGTACTTC. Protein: CASSPGQGLSYEQYF.

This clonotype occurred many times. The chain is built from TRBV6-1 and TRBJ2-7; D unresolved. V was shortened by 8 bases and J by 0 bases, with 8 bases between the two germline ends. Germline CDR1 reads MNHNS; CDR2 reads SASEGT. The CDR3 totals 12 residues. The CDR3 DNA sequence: TGTGCCAGCGGGCATACCTCCTACGAGCAGTACTTC. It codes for CASGHTSYEQYF.

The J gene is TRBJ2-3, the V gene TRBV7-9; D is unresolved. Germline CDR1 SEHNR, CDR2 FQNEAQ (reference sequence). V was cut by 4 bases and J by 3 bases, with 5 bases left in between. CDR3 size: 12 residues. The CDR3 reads CASSYRTDTQYF. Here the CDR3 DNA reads TGTGCCAGCAGCTACCGTACAGATACGCAGTATTTT.

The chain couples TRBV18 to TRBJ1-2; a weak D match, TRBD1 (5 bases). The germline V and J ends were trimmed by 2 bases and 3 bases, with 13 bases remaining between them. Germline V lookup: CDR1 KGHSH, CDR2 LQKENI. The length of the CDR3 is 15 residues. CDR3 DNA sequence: TGTGCCAGCTCACCAAATCCCGGGACCGACTATGGCTACACCTTC. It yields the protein CASSPNPGTDYGYTF.

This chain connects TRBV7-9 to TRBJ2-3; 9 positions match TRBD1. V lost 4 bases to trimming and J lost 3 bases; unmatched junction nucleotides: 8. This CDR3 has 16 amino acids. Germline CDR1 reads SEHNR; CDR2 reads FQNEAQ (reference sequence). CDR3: CASSWDRVRLTDTQYF. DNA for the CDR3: TGTGCCAGCAGCTGGGACAGGGTGAGGTTAACAGATACGCAGTATTTT.

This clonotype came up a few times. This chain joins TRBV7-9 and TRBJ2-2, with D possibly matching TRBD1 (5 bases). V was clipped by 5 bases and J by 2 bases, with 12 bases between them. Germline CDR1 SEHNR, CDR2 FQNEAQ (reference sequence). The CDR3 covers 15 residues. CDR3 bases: TGTGCCAGCAGCCCGGACATCACTAACACCGGGGAGCTGTTTTTT. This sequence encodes CASSPDITNTGELFF.

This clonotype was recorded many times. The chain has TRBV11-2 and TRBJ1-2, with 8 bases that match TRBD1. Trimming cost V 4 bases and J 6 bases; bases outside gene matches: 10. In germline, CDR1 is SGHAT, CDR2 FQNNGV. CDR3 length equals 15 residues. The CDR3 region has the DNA TGTGCCAGCAGCTACACGGACAGGGTCCCTCATGGCTACACCTTC. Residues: CASSYTDRVPHGYTF.

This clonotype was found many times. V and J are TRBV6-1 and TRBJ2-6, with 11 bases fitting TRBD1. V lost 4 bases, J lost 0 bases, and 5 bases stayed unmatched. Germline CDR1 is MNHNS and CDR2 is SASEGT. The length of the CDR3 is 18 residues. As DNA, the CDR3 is TGTGCCAGCAGTGGACCGGGACAGGGGGACTCTGGGGCCAACGTCCTGACTTTC. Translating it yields CASSGPGQGDSGANVLTF.

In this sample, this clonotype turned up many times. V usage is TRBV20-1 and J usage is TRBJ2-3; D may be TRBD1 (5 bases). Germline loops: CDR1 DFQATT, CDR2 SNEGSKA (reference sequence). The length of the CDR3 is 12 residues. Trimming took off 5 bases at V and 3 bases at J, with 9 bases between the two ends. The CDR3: CSAQGGTDTQYF. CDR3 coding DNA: TGCAGTGCTCAGGGTGGTACAGATACGCAGTATTTT.

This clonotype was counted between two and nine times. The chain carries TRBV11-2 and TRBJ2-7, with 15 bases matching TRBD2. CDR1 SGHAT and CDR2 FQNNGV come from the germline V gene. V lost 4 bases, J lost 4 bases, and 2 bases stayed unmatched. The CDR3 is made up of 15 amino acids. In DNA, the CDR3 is TGTGCCAGCAGCTGGACTAGCGGGAGGGTATACGAGCAGTACTTC. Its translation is CASSWTSGRVYEQYF.

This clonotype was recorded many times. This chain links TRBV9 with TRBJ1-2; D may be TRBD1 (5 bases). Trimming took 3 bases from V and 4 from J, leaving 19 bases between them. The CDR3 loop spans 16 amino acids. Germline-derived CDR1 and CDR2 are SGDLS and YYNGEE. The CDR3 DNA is TGTGCCAGCAGCGAACACTACGGGACCATCAGCTATGGCTACACCTTC. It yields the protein CASSEHYGTISYGYTF.

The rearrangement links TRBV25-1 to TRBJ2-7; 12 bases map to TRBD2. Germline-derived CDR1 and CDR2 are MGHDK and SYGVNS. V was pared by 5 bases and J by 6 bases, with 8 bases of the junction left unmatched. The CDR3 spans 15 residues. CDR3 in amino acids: CASSPLTSGRGEQYF. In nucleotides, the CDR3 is TGTGCCAGCAGTCCCCTGACTAGCGGGAGAGGCGAGCAGTACTTC.

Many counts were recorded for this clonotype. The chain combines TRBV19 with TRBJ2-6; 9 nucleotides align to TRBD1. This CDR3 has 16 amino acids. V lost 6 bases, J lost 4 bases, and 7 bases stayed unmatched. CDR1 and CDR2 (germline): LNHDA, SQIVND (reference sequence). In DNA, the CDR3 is TGTGCCAGTAGCGGACAGGGGTCTTCGGGGGCCAACGTCCTGACTTTC. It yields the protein CASSGQGSSGANVLTF.

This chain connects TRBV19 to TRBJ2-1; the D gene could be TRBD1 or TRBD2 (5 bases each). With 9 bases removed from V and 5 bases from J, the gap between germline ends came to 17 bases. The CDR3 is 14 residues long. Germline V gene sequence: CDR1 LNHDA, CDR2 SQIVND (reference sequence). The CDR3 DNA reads TGTGCCAGCCGGGCAGGGAGCGTCCACAATGAGCAGTTCTTC. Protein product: CASRAGSVHNEQFF.

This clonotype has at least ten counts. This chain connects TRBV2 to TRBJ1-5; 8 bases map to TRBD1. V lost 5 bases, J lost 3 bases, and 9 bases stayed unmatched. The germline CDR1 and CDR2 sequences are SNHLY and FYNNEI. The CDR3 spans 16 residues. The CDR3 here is CASSPQGAEINQPQHF. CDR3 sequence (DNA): TGTGCCAGCAGTCCTCAGGGGGCTGAAATCAATCAGCCCCAGCATTTT.

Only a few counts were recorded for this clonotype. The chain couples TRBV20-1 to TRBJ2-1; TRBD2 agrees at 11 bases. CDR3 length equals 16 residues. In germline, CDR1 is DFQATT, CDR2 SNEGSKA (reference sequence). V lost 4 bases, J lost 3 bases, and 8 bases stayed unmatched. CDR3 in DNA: TGCAGTGCTACTAGCGGGAGGCGGGACGTCTACAATGAGCAGTTCTTC. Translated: CSATSGRRDVYNEQFF.

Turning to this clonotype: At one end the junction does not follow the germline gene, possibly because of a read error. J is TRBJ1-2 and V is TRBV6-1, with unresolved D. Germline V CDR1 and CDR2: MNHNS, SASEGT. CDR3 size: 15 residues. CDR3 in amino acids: CASSEGPGANYGYTF. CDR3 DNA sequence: TGTGCCAGCAGCGAAGGCCCAGGAGCTAACTATGGCTACACCTTC.

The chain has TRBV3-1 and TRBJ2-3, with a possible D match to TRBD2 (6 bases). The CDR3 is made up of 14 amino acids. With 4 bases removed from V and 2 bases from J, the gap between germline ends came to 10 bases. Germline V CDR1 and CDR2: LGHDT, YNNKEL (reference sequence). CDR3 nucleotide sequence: TGTGCCAGCAGCCGCGGGACCAACACAGATACGCAGTATTTT. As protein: CASSRGTNTDTQYF.

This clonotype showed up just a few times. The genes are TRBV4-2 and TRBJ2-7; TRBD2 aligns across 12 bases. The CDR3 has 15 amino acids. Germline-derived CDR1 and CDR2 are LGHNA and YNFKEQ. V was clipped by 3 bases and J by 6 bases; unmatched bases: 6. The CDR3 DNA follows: TGTGCCAGCAGCCAGGAACTAGCGGGAGGACTCGAGCAGTACTTC. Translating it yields CASSQELAGGLEQYF.

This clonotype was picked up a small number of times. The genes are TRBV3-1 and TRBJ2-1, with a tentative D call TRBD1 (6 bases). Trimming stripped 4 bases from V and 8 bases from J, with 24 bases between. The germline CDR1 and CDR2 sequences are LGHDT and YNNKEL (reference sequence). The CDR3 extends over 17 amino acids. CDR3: CASSPSASPSWGHEQFF. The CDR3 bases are TGTGCCAGCAGCCCATCCGCGAGCCCCTCCTGGGGGCATGAGCAGTTCTTC.

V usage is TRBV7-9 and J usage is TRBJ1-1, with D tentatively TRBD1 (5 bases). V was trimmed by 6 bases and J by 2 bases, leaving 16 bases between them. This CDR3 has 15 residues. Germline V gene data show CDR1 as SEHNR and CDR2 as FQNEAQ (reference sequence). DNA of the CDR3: TGTGCCAGCAGAAGGTCGTCGGGGGATAACACTGAAGCTTTCTTT. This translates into CASRRSSGDNTEAFF.

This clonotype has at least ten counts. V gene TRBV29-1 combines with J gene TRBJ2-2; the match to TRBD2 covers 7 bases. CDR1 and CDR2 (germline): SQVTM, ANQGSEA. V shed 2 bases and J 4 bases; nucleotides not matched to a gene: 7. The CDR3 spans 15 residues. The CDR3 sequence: CSVEQSSGGTGELFF. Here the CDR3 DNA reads TGCAGCGTTGAACAGTCTAGCGGAGGCACCGGGGAGCTGTTTTTT.

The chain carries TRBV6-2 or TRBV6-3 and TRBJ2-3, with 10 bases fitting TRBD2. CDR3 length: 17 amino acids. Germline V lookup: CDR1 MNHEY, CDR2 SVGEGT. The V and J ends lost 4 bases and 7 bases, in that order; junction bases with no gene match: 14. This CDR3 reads CASSSVSGGRKGNTQYF. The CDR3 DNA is TGTGCCAGCAGTTCAGTTAGCGGGGGGAGAAAAGGAAATACGCAGTATTTT.

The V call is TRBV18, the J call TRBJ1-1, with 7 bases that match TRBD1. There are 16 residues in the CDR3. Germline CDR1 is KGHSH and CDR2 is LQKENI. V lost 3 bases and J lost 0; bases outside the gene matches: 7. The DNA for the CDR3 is TGTGCCAGCTCACCCCGGGACAGCGCAATGAACACTGAAGCTTTCTTT. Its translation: CASSPRDSAMNTEAFF.

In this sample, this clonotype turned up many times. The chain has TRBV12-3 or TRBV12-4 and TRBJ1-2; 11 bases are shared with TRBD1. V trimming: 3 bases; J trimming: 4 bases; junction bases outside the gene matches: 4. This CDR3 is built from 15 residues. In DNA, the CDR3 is TGTGCCAGCAGTTTTTCCGGGACAGGGGGCTATGGCTACACCTTC. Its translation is CASSFSGTGGYGYTF.

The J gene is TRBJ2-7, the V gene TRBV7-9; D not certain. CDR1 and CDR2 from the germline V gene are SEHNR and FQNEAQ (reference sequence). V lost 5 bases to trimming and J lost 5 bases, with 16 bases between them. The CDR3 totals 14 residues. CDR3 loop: CASSILGPRDEQYF. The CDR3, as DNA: TGTGCCAGCAGCATCCTTGGACCGCGCGACGAGCAGTACTTC.

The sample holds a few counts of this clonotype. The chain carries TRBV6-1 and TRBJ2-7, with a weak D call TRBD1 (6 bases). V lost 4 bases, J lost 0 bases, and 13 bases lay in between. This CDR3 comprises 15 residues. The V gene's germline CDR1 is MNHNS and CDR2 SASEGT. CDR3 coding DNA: TGTGCCAGCAGTGCCGAGCAGGGGAGCTCCTACGAGCAGTACTTC. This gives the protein CASSAEQGSSYEQYF.

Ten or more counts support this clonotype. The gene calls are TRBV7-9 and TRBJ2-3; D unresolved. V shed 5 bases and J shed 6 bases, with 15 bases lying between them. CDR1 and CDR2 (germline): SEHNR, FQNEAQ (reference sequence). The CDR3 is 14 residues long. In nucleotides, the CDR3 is TGTGCCAGCAGCCTAACCCTTAGCCGGGATACGCAGTATTTT. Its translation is CASSLTLSRDTQYF.